This T cell receptor (beta chain) was captured by sequencing in a study of immune heterogeneity within non-small cell lung tumors. This clonotype was counted at least ten times. Antigen: not known. Findings and caveats of the study: Local tumor mutational burden showed a correlation with local T-cell clonality that was moderate but significant (R 0.3 to 0.4). Different tumor locations in one patient shared dominant CDR3 beta clonotypes yet harbored unique high-frequency clones.

Germline assignment: CDR1 LGHDT and CDR2 YNNKEL (reference sequence). The CDR3 is 16 amino acids. V shed 0 bases and J shed 7 bases, with 15 bases lying between them. Template input was genomic DNA from bulk tumor (600 ng per sample). During surgery, each primary tumor gave multiple biopsies spaced as far apart as possible. Undergoing curative surgery were patients whose non-small cell lung cancer was untreated and newly diagnosed. Curative-intent surgery was being performed on the donors, who were patients newly diagnosed with non-small cell lung cancer. It was a multiplex PCR that amplified TCR beta CDR3, with 32 V and 13 J primers. Via MiXCR, TCRdb re-called the multiplex PCR reads, giving one row per CDR3 protein. The sample includes 9,000 to 13,000 distinct CDR3 sequences, around 27% of them seen just once.

The sample taken for sequencing was lung tumor tissue. This clonotype originated in a woman aged 45-60 years with non-small cell lung cancer. The V and J genes are TRBV3-1 and TRBJ1-4, with D tentatively TRBD1 (6 bases). The CDR3, as DNA: TGTGCCAGCAGCCAAGATTTGGGGGCCGGAGGTGAAAAACTGTTTTTT. It is translated as CASSQDLGAGGEKLFF.